These T cell receptor beta chains were read from a single sample in a study of OX40 agonist ivuxolimab in advanced cancers. Generated by immunoSEQ multiplex PCR, the TCRdb table keeps only in-frame clones and is missing some. The sample yields over 100,000 clones, just under 95% seen once. Material: CD4+ or CD8+ T cells sorted from blood, obtained in a trial of the OX40 agonist ivuxolimab. The origin of the receptors is an adult with an advanced solid tumor such as melanoma, head and neck, liver or kidney cancer. Each CDR3 is given with its conserved first and last residue. D genes are given only for firm matches. A clone size is listed for some rows: how often the clone was seen (once, few, many), or a class if it is expanded.

TRBD1 | TRBJ2-2 | NA | TRBV2 | CASIRDREAGELFF | TGTGCCAGCATCCGGGACAGGGAAGCCGGGGAGCTGTTTTTT
TRBD1 | TRBJ1-1 | NA | TRBV5-1 | CASRTQTGGNTEAFF | TGCGCCAGCCGGACACAGACAGGGGGGAACACTGAAGCTTTCTTT
TRBD1 | TRBJ2-7 | once | TRBV29-1 | CSVIGTGGRLEYF | TGCAGCGTTATCGGGACAGGGGGCCGATTGGAGTACTTC
TRBD1 | TRBJ2-1 | NA | TRBV10-3 | CAISGNQGVSYNEQFF | TGTGCCATCAGTGGAAATCAGGGGGTTTCGTACAATGAGCAGTTCTTC
NA | TRBJ2-3 | NA | TRBV7-3 | CASSSRRSYSTDTQYF | TGTGCCAGCAGCTCTCGCAGGTCCTACTCCACAGATACGCAGTATTTT
NA | TRBJ2-2 | NA | TRBV4-3 | CASSQSLAGELFF | TGCGCCAGCAGCCAATCCCTCGCCGGGGAGCTGTTTTTT
TRBD2 | TRBJ2-7 | NA | TRBV5-4 | CASSEGLAENYEQYF | TGTGCCAGCAGCGAGGGACTAGCTGAAAACTACGAGCAGTACTTC
TRBD1 | TRBJ1-2 | NA | TRBV9 | CASSLSTGGDYGYTF | TGTGCCAGCAGCTTGAGCACAGGGGGCGACTATGGCTACACCTTC
TRBD2 | TRBJ2-1 | NA | TRBV7-3 | CASSPRGAGGWNEQFF | TGTGCCAGCAGCCCCCGTGGAGCGGGAGGGTGGAATGAGCAGTTCTTC
TRBD1 | TRBJ2-1 | NA | TRBV18 | CASSSRDRDLYNEQFF | TGTGCCAGCTCATCCCGGGACAGAGACCTCTACAATGAGCAGTTCTTC
TRBD2 | TRBJ2-7 | NA | TRBV7-2 | CASSSGLAGSSYEQYF | TGTGCCAGCAGCTCCGGACTAGCGGGCAGCTCCTACGAGCAGTACTTC
NA | TRBJ1-2 | once | TRBV19 | CASSIGSTSYTF | TGTGCCAGTAGTATAGGGTCTACGAGCTACACCTTC
TRBD1 | TRBJ2-3 | NA | TRBV9 | CASSDTGGPKVVTQYF | TGTGCCAGCAGCGATACAGGGGGCCCTAAGGTCGTTACGCAGTATTTT
TRBD1 | TRBJ2-5 | NA | TRBV5-1 | CASSLRTPGTGTAQETQYF | TGCGCCAGCAGCTTGCGAACCCCCGGGACAGGGACAGCCCAAGAGACCCAGTACTTC
NA | TRBJ2-2 | NA | TRBV7-2 | CASSLTTGELFF | TGTGCCAGCAGCTTAACCACCGGGGAGCTGTTTTTT
TRBD2 | TRBJ2-7 | NA | TRBV7-2 | CASSPPGLTHEQYF | TGTGCCAGCAGCCCCCCGGGACTAACGCACGAGCAGTACTTC
TRBD1 | TRBJ1-1 | NA | TRBV6-5 | CASSITGGLNTEAFF | TGTGCCAGCAGTATCACAGGGGGTTTGAACACTGAAGCTTTCTTT
NA | TRBJ2-5 | NA | TRBV10-3 | CAISHGTKLQETQYF | TGTGCCATCAGCCATGGGACAAAACTCCAAGAGACCCAGTACTTC
NA | TRBJ2-2 | NA | TRBV5-1 | CASSAGNTGELFF | TGCGCCAGCAGTGCTGGGAACACCGGGGAGCTGTTTTTT
TRBD2 | TRBJ2-1 | NA | TRBV18 | CASSAQGGISYNEQFF | TGTGCCAGCTCGGCTCAGGGAGGGATCTCCTACAATGAGCAGTTCTTC
NA | TRBJ2-5 | NA | TRBV2 | CASIMDSQRVGTQYF | TGTGCCAGCATTATGGACAGCCAGCGGGTAGGGACCCAGTACTTC
NA | TRBJ1-2 | NA | TRBV18 | CASSPPQGPSIYGYTF | TGTGCCAGCTCACCACCACAGGGACCGTCGATATATGGCTACACCTTC